Listed here is a single TCR beta chain. This clonotype was picked up many times. What antigen it recognizes has not been identified. No much larger clonotype is one base removed from it; base qualities were not supplied. The library was generated by PCR. The instrument given in TCRdb is NextSeq 500. Bulk TCR libraries were generated as previously described, with the TCR primers listed in Table S5 used. Total RNA was purified with the Qiagen AllPrep DNA/RNA kit. Before analysis, reads from multiple sequencing runs of the same library were pooled. Turning to the authors' computational methods: Reads were retained only if their TCR constant sequence matched exactly, and those retained reads were trimmed to 150 nt and grouped according to their 12-nt molecular barcodes. Reads within each barcode group were sub-clustered using a 15% Levenshtein threshold, and quality-weighted consensus sequences were constructed for each RNA molecule. Non-functional sequences were discarded, and so were lower-count sequences lying one edit away from another sequence. Based on a fit of two negative binomial distributions, barcode sub-clusters having less than 20% of the maximum read count were discarded. TCRdb itself trimmed the public reads at Q25 with fastp, ran MiXCR and retained productive beta chains. Each entry merges the rows of one CDR3 protein and shows their most common DNA and genes. The V and J calls follow TCRdb's processing rather than the paper's. The sample has some 41,000 distinct CDR3 sequences on record, more than 20% of them singletons. Clones ranked in the top ten supply around 0.97% of the sample.

Naive CD8 T cell libraries were made from approximately 20,000 to 1,000,000 sorted cells using 10%, 30% or 50% of purified RNA. Naive CD8 T cells, defined as CD8+CD4-CCR7+CD45RA+, were FACS-sorted into RLT Plus buffer on a BD FACSAria II. Detection sensitivity was tested by spiking Jurkat RNA equal to roughly ten TCR copies' worth into samples containing 20,000-1,000,000 naive CD8 T cells. Enrichment of CD8 T cells was done with RosetteSep CD8+ T Cell Enrichment Cocktail plus Ficoll-Paque, and ACK red cell lysis came afterward. The data were obtained in a study of molecular identifiers for immune sequencing clone quantification (dated by TCRdb to the late 2010s). Context from the whole study: For a replicate experiment, RNA from roughly 21,000 or 96,000 naive CD8 T cells was divided into five aliquots, of which four were sequenced. This methods study benchmarked molecular-identifier clustering-based TCR repertoire sequencing (MIDCIRS) and TCR RNA copy counting, using CD8 T cells to do so.

The junction shows trimming of 7 bases on V and 7 bases on J, plus 20 bases between the germline ends. As encoded in the germline V gene, CDR1 is MNHNS while CDR2 is SASEGT. The CDR3 goes from the cysteine to the phenylalanine over 14 residues. This entry keeps only the CDR3 DNA: 42 bases, framed from base 1. Study-wide conclusions, independent of this receptor: In CMV-specific effector cells, clones with more than 20 RNA copies accounted for over 99% of molecules, whereas in naive cells such clones accounted for under 1%. When barcode sub-clustering was omitted, TCR diversity was inflated by chimeric consensus sequences, with chimeras reaching as high as 47%. Around 2.8 recovered TCR RNA copies per cell were obtained by modeling, versus about 9.7 by digital PCR, implying a capture efficiency of about 30%. A single cell's worth of spiked-in Jurkat TCR RNA was reported detectable even among 850,000 to 1,000,000 naive CD8 T cells. The naive libraries included spiked-in Jurkat TCR RNA (under eleven copies' worth), and this Jurkat TCR RNA is not part of the donor repertoire. Highly expanded clone sizes could be underestimated if identical TCR molecules share a barcode.

This TCR was sampled from a human donor in good health. Some libraries in this study had Jurkat cell RNA spiked in. What was sequenced was naive CD8+ T cells from blood, with Jurkat cell RNA spiked in. Read against the paper, the sample's cell subset or site label means: FACS-sorted CD8+CD4-CCR7+CD45RA+ naive T cells. The chain is assembled from TRBV6-1 and TRBJ2-7; possibly the D gene is TRBD2, per 6 matching bases. This receptor has the CDR3 CASTSGTRVWEQYF. The sequenced DNA: TGTGCCAGCACCTCCGGGACTCGAGTTTGGGAGCAGTACTTC.